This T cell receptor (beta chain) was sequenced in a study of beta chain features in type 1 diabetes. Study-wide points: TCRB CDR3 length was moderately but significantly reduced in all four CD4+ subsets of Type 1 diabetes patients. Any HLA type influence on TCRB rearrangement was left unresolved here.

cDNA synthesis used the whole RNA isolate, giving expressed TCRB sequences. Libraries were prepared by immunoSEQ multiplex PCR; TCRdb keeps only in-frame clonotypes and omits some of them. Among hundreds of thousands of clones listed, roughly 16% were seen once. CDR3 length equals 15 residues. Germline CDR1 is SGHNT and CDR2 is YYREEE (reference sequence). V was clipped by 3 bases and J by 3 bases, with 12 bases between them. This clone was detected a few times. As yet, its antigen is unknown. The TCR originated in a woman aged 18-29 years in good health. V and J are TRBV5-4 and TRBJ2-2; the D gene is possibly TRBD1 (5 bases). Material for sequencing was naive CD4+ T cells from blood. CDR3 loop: CASSSQVKDTGELFF. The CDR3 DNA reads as TGTGCCAGCAGCTCACAGGTTAAGGACACCGGGGAGCTGTTTTTT.